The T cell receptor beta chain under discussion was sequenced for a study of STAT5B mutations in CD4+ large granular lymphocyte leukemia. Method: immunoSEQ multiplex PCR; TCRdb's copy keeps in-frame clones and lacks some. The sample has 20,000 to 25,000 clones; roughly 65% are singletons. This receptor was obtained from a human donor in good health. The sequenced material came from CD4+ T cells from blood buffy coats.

The CDR3 DNA reads as TGTGCCAGCAGCTCCCCTAGCGGGGGACGCACAGATACGCAGTATTTT. It translates to CASSSPSGGRTDTQYF. The chain recombines TRBV7-9 with TRBJ2-3; TRBD2 matches at 10 bases. Unmatched junction bases numbered 5, after V lost 4 bases and J lost 1 base. Germline V lookup: CDR1 SEHNR, CDR2 FQNEAQ (reference sequence). The CDR3 length is 16 residues.